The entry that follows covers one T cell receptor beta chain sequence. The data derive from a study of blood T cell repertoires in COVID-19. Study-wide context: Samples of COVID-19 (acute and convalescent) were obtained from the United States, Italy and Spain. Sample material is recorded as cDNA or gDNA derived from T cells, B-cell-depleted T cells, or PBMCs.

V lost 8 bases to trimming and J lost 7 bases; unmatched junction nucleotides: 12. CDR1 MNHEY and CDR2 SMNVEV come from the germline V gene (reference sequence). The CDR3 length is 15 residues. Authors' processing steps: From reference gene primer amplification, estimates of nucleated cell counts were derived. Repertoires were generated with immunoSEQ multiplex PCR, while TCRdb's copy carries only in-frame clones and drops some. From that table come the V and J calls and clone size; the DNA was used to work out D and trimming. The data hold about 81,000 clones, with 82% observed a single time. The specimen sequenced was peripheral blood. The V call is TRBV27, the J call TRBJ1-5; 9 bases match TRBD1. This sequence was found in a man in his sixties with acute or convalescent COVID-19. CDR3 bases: TGTGCCAGCGGGATACTGGGACAGGGATGGCAGCCCCAGCATTTT. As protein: CASGILGQGWQPQHF.